This entry features one T cell receptor (beta chain) sequence. This clone was seen once. Its antigen is unknown. No clone much larger than this one lies a single base away; base qualities are absent. The sample is drawn from a study of cytomegalovirus exposure and HLA in healthy donors (dated by TCRdb to 2016 to 2017). Regarding the research as a whole: In an earlier analysis of roughly 590 of the donors, roughly 300 Gb of sequence data and just under 120 million unique TCR beta sequences from approximately 180 million T cells were reported. Approximately 300 gigabases of sequencing data and around 85 million unique TCR sequences made up an early release that covered approximately 620 HLA-typed donors. Of the roughly 400 genotyped donors, less than 85% were placed in the genetic ancestry cluster associated with self-reported Caucasian donors. The aim of the study was to test whether cataloging public T cell receptors could identify signatures of past pathogen exposure. The T cell repertoires of 670 or so subjects were profiled by immunosequencing and related to cytomegalovirus serostatus. In addition to the first cohort of hundreds of subjects, a separate validation cohort of 120 different subjects was used. To predict cytomegalovirus infection status, the study brought together high-throughput TCR immunosequencing, statistical association of individual TCRs with disease status, and machine learning. A later analysis re-analyzed previously published TCR beta repertoires from 550 to 700 donors and added high-resolution HLA genotyping to study TCR occurrence patterns. In the later analysis, no new phenotypic data were used to find candidate immune exposures; instead, reliance was placed on TCR beta sequences and their occurrence across donors. In an earlier analysis of 500 to 650 of the donors, high-throughput TCR beta sequencing was used to judge whether each TCR beta V gene segment behaved as functional or pseudogenic. Donor age, sex, ethnicity and CMV serostatus were collected together with the repertoire data. A later genetic analysis used genome-wide SNP genotypes for 398 of the 666 donors, treating that subset as a discovery cohort. All discovery cohort repertoires had been generated using a single sequencing platform. Both class I and class II loci were covered by HLA typing, at four-digit resolution. The number of typed donors differed by locus: about 620-630 for A, B, C, DRB1 and DQB1; some 540 for DQA1; 606 for DPA1; and around 470 for DPB1. Because of strong linkage in the cohort, a handful of DR-DQ haplotypes were treated as single units for association and clustering. Across approximately 420 genotyped donors of the cohort, an average of approximately 220,000 unique TCR beta nucleotide sequences per donor were sequenced, and roughly a sixth of those sequences were non-productive. Paper-wide results and their limitations: Because counts were too low, about 15 rarely observed V segments, including chromosome 9 orphons, were left out of the earlier analysis of 587 of the donors. The study gave a list of 150 to 200 TCR beta chains associated with cytomegalovirus. Compared with equally common non-associated chains, HLA-associated TCR beta chains in a later analysis were more clonally expanded and had lower generation probabilities. An association between a missense DCLRE1C variant and V-gene and J-gene trimming of TCR beta chains was found in a later genetic analysis and replicated in an independent cohort. Most TCR sequences were observed very rarely across donors, whereas some public TCRs were present in many individuals. A group of highly shared sequence variants was considered likely to be a technical artifact of the sequencing pipeline. A further reported finding was that TCR beta sequences accurately predicted the HLA-A and HLA-B alleles for most subjects in the first cohort. The cohort was sequenced for TCR beta chains only, and without alpha or paired-chain data the features that could be detected were limited. A later analysis found that TCR association rates varied across HLA loci, with DRB1 alleles showing the most associated TCRs and HLA-C alleles the fewest. The classifier was reported to diagnose cytomegalovirus status with high specificity and sensitivity in both the original cohort and the validation cohort. In vitro tests confirmed that a few of the cytomegalovirus-associated TCR beta chains recognize cytomegalovirus antigens. Correlated functional status among segregating V segments might be attributable to linkage disequilibrium, but an unknown experimental factor could not be ruled out. In an earlier analysis of some 500 of the donors, most TCR beta V segments were observed in productive rearrangements about 90% or about 30% of the time, broadly matching IMGT annotations. The only immune exposure information available for the cohort was CMV serostatus. When HLA alleles, especially DR and DQ, strongly co-occurred, TCR associations were difficult to assign to individual alleles. Presence/absence analyses assumed roughly uniform sequencing depth across donors, an assumption that may not hold. In a later analysis, most CMV-associated TCR beta chains were found to appear HLA-restricted, with HLA associations seemingly driven largely by CMV exposure. In a later analysis, some 17,000 TCR beta sequences were associated with specific HLA alleles at a false discovery rate of 0.05. According to a later genetic analysis, donors in an Asian-associated ancestry cluster had fewer N-insertions in productive TCRs than the roughly 700-donor mean. Several of the top co-occurrence clusters appeared to be linked to parvovirus B19, influenza, CMV and Epstein-Barr virus, according to a later analysis. The authors suggested that the approach could potentially be extended to other disease states and immunological phenotypes. HLA typing was unavailable for some donors at each locus, so association tests used only the typed subset. Some IMGT-functional V segments, including TRBV6-2 and TRBV6-3, could not be distinguished by the 87-base-pair reads and were therefore excluded.

The cohort comprised around 700 healthy bone marrow donors. At the time of sampling, every cohort member was nominally healthy, though immune exposures that went unrecorded were likely present. The donor tested CMV seropositive and was one of the 289 seropositive cohort members. A peripheral blood sample was collected from each donor, and TCR beta sequencing was performed on peripheral blood mononuclear cells. Genomic DNA extraction from the blood cell samples was performed with the Qiagen DNeasy Blood Extraction Kit. The trim is 2 bases for V and 4 bases for J, with a gap of 11 bases between the germline ends. The CDR3 has 13 amino acids, counting the end cysteine and phenylalanine. The CDR3 DNA has 39 bases and is translated from base 1. CDR1 SQVTM and CDR2 ANQGSEA were looked up in the germline V gene. The method behind the library was the immunoSEQ multiplex PCR assay. For the multiplex PCR, a mixture combining 60 forward primers for TCR Vbeta segments and 13 reverse primers for TCR Jbeta segments was used. A multiplex PCR assay on genomic DNA amplified the CDR3 region of rearranged TCR beta genes. The amplified TCR beta libraries were sequenced on the Illumina HiSeq System as 87-base-pair reads. On the study's bioinformatics: In a later analysis, tens of millions of unique TCR beta chains were counted across the 690 or so repertoires, and around 10 million of these chains were shared by at least two donors. Raw reads were error-corrected and collapsed into unique sequences with a nearest-neighbor algorithm that merged closely related sequences to remove PCR and sequencing errors. Alignment of CDR3 sequences to IMGT reference sequences was used to assign V, D and J gene segments. For a sequence to be retained, a match of at least six nucleotides to both a V gene segment and a J gene segment was required. A rearrangement was called productive if the CDR3 had no stop codons and remained in frame with V and J, and every other rearrangement was called non-productive. CDR3 was defined according to IMGT convention as the region running from the second conserved V-encoded cysteine to the conserved J-encoded phenylalanine. In an earlier analysis of around 600 of the donors, sequences lacking an unambiguous match to a single V gene segment were excluded. An earlier analysis of several hundred of the donors called V segments functional above 56.7% productive rearrangements and segregating when the between-donor standard deviation exceeded 5%. To diagnose cytomegalovirus status from the catalog of TCR beta chain sequences, a statistical classification framework was built. V and J gene assignment, in a later analysis, came from comparing TCR nucleotide sequences with IMGT/GENE-DB human TR gene sequences. The TCRdist pipeline was used in a later analysis to assign CDR3 sequences and most-parsimonious VDJ recombination scenarios. In a later analysis, each TCR beta chain was defined by its CDR3 amino acid sequence together with its V-gene family, and reads without a unique V-gene family were excluded. In a later analysis, 500 to 650 highly shared, low-generation-probability nucleotide sequences were removed to address suspected cross-contamination and a sequencing artifact. For each public chain, a later analysis derived a clonal expansion index from normalized ranks of inferred template counts within each repertoire. A later analysis computed generation probabilities with a VDJ recombination model fitted to out-of-frame rearrangements, and checked the results against IGoR. Hypergeometric tests were used in a later analysis to score TCR-TCR, TCR-HLA and TCR-CMV co-occurrence, with a repertoire-size bias correction applied to the TCR pairs. A later analysis estimated false discovery rates by permuting HLA or CMV assignments 20 times. A later analysis grouped co-occurring TCRs with DBSCAN, adding TCRdist sequence similarity when clustering within HLA-allele-positive subsets. For co-occurrence clustering, repertoires with fewer than 30,000 or more than 120,000 public chains were excluded, along with a handful of repertoires with anomalous nucleotide sharing. Held by TCRdb, this immuneACCESS table contains in-frame sequences only and omits some clones. Under half of the omission traces to an unresolved V gene where checked; the cause of the rest is unknown. V and J calls and clone size follow that table, whereas D and trimming were derived from the DNA. A total of about 190,000 clones appear in this sample, 75% to 85% of them only once. The leading ten clones occupy around 2.1% of the sample.

The sequence is built from TRBV29-1 and TRBJ1-2; a weak D assignment points to TRBD1 (5 bases agree). This sequence was found in a young woman in good health and CMV-seropositive. The sample was PBMCs. The nucleotide sequence reads TGCAGCGTTGAACGGCGGGGGACCTATGGCTACACCTTC. Its product reads: CSVERRGTYGYTF.